This T cell receptor beta chain stems from a study of vaccination and CD4 T cells after COVID-19. Cultured CD4+ T cell DNA was sequenced using the Oncomine TCR Beta short-read assay. Researchers extracted genomic DNA from CD4+ T cells that had been cultured. Via MiXCR, TCRdb re-called the PCR reads, giving one row per CDR3 protein. The sample has around 15,000 distinct CDR3 sequences; approximately 50% are singletons. Details on this clonotype: Its antigen is undetermined.

The V gene lost 0 bases and the J gene lost 4 bases, with 14 bases spanning the gap. Germline CDR1 is LGHNA and CDR2 is YSLEER. The CDR3 is 16 residues long. Time point meaning: late sampling 161 to 241 days after vaccination in three convalescent patients. As to treatment: roughly 10-day PBMC culture with coronavirus spike peptide pools or control peptides (ViraFEST assay). Antigen-specific T cell expansion with peptide pools preceded TCR sequencing in the ViraFEST approach. Here the sequenced sample was CD4+ T cells from blood, cultured in vitro, taken about 7 months after SARS-CoV-2 vaccination. The receptor's source is a human donor who had recovered from COVID-19. The chain couples TRBV4-3 to TRBJ2-3; D may match TRBD1 or TRBD2 (5 bases each). In DNA, the CDR3 is TGCGCCAGCAGCCAAGAGTCAGGGACCAGGTCAGATACGCAGTATTTT. It codes for CASSQESGTRSDTQYF.